The 22 T cell receptor beta chains below come from one sample, sequenced in a study of blood T cell repertoires in COVID-19. The repertoire was sequenced with immunoSEQ multiplex PCR; TCRdb's copy has only in-frame clones and lacks some. The sample has 200,000 to 250,000 clones, around nine tenths seen once. Sample: peripheral blood. These receptors came from a man aged 50 or older with COVID-19, enrolled during active disease.

This sequence joins TRBV7-9 and TRBJ2-7, with D tentatively TRBD1 (6 bases). The CDR3 has 16 residues. CDR1 is SEHNR, CDR2 FQNEAQ, per germline (reference sequence). Trimming shortened V by 5 bases and J by 7 bases, and 24 bases separated the two germline ends. CDR3 sequence (DNA): TGTGCCAGCAGCGCACCAACTCAGGGGCCGCTCGGGGAGCAGTACTTC. Amino acid sequence: CASSAPTQGPLGEQYF.

The CDR3 sequence: CASSADRRGTEAFF. For the CDR3, the DNA is TGCGCCAGCAGCGCTGACAGGAGAGGGACTGAAGCTTTCTTT. J is TRBJ1-1 and V is TRBV5-1; possibly TRBD1 for D (6 bases). Germline V gene sequence: CDR1 SGHRS, CDR2 YFSETQ. V was pared by 4 bases and J by 5 bases, with 15 bases between. This CDR3 region has 14 residues. Variable domain in full (rest from reference TRBV5-1 and TRBJ1-1): KAGVTQTPRYLIKTRGQQVTLSCSPISGHRSVSWYQQTPGQGLQFLFEYFSETQRNKGNFPGRFSGRQFSNSRSEMNVSTLELGDSALYLCASSADRRGTEAFFGQGTRLTVV.

The rearrangement uses TRBV6-5 and TRBJ1-5; the D gene is possibly TRBD1 (5 bases). V lost 4 bases and J lost 7, with 14 bases in between. Germline values: CDR1 MNHEY, CDR2 SVGAGI. The CDR3 sequence is 14 residues long. CDR3 amino acids: CASSSDRRNQPQHF. The CDR3 coding sequence is TGTGCCAGCAGTTCCGACAGACGGAACCAGCCCCAGCATTTT.

The V and J genes are TRBV4-2 and TRBJ2-7, with D unresolved. Trimming removed 1 base from V and 1 base from J, with 11 bases in between. This CDR3 is built from 15 residues. Germline V gene data show CDR1 as LGHNA and CDR2 as YNFKEQ. For the CDR3, the DNA is TGTGCCAGCAGCCAAGGACATGTCGAGTCCTACGAGCAGTACTTC. Its translation is CASSQGHVESYEQYF.

The chain joins TRBV18 to TRBJ1-2; D unresolved. V lost 3 bases and J 1 base, leaving 9 bases between the germline ends. The CDR3 loop spans 14 amino acids. CDR1 KGHSH and CDR2 LQKENI come from the germline V gene. CDR3 amino acids: CASSPRRGNYGYTF. DNA for the CDR3: TGTGCCAGCTCACCGCGGCGGGGTAACTATGGCTACACCTTC.

The chain links TRBV7-9 to TRBJ1-4; 7 nucleotides match TRBD1. CDR1 is SEHNR and CDR2 is FQNEAQ in the germline V gene (reference sequence). The CDR3 length is 14 residues. V lost 5 bases to trimming and J lost 5 bases; unmatched junction nucleotides: 5. CDR3 sequence (DNA): TGTGCCAGCAGCAGACAGGGTACCAATGAAAAACTGTTTTTT. It yields the protein CASSRQGTNEKLFF.

About this clone itself: At the DNA level, this CDR3 is encoded by other sequences in the same sample as well. The chain joins TRBV6-5 to TRBJ1-1; 11 bases are a match to TRBD1. CDR1 and CDR2 from the germline V gene are MNHEY and SVGAGI. The CDR3 length is 14 residues. V trimming: 7 bases; J trimming: 4 bases; junction bases outside the gene matches: 5. Here the CDR3 DNA reads TGTGCCAGCACCGGACAGGGGGCCCGCACTGAAGCTTTCTTT. Protein product: CASTGQGARTEAFF.

This chain uses TRBV11-3 with TRBJ2-2; 7 nucleotides line up with TRBD2. The CDR3 contains 14 residues. The junction had 6 bases not matched to a gene; V was cut back by 4 bases and J by 7 bases. CDR1 and CDR2 from the germline V gene are SGHNT and YENEEA. The CDR3 coding sequence is TGTGCCAGCAGCTCTACTAGCGCTGGCGGGGAGCTGTTTTTT. Its protein is CASSSTSAGGELFF.

V gene TRBV19 combines with J gene TRBJ2-1; D may be TRBD2 (6 bases). Trimming removed 9 bases at V and 6 bases at J, with 15 bases between. The CDR3 covers 13 residues. The germline V gene has CDR1 LNHDA and CDR2 SQIVND (reference sequence). CDR3 coding DNA: TGTGCCAGCAGACAGTCGGGGGTCAATGAGCAGTTCTTC. Protein sequence: CASRQSGVNEQFF. Variable domain in full (rest from reference TRBV19 and TRBJ2-1): DGGITQSPKYLFRKEGQNVTLSCEQNLNHDAMYWYRQDPGQGLRLIYYSQIVNDFQKGDIAEGYSVSREKKESFPLTVTSAQKNPTAFYLCASRQSGVNEQFFGPGTRLTVL.

The genes are TRBV27 and TRBJ2-7, with a weak D call TRBD1 (5 bases). Trimming shortened V by 2 bases and J by 2 bases, and 10 bases separated the two germline ends. Looked up from germline, CDR1 is MNHEY and CDR2 is SMNVEV (reference sequence). The CDR3 has 14 amino acids. CDR3 sequence reads: CASSLVSGTYEQYF. CDR3 nucleotides: TGTGCCAGCAGTTTAGTTTCAGGGACCTACGAGCAGTACTTC.

The chain recombines TRBV7-8 with TRBJ1-5, with 7 bases identical to TRBD1. Germline CDR1 SGHVS, CDR2 FQNEAQ. V was clipped by 5 bases and J by 0 bases; unmatched bases: 7. CDR3 length equals 16 residues. The CDR3 loop reads CASSERTGFSNQPQHF. As DNA, the CDR3 is TGTGCCAGCAGCGAAAGGACAGGCTTTAGCAATCAGCCCCAGCATTTT.

The chain employs TRBV5-3 and TRBJ1-1; TRBD1 agrees at 12 bases. TRBV5-3 falls under the ORF class, with uncertain function. With 6 bases clipped from V and 1 base from J, the junction kept 4 bases outside the gene matches. The CDR3 has 15 residues. CDR3 in amino acids: CARTGQGATNTEAFF. In DNA form, the CDR3 reads TGTGCCAGAACGGGACAGGGGGCTACGAACACTGAAGCTTTCTTT.

This chain uses TRBV5-1 with TRBJ2-7, with TRBD1 matching over 7 bases. Per the germline V gene, CDR1 is SGHRS and CDR2 is YFSETQ. J lost 3 bases, V lost 4 bases, and 7 bases had no gene match. The CDR3 totals 14 residues. In nucleotides, the CDR3 is TGCGCCAGCAGCCACCGACAGGGTGTCTACGAGCAGTACTTC. It codes for CASSHRQGVYEQYF.

The chain joins TRBV6-7 to TRBJ2-3, with 9 nucleotides matching TRBD2. TRBV6-7 is placed among ORFs of uncertain function. CDR3 length equals 16 residues. The J segment lost 6 bases and the V segment lost 2 bases, leaving 9 bases of the junction unmatched. The CDR3 protein is CASSYTPGLALDTQYF. The CDR3 bases are TGTGCCAGCAGTTACACACCGGGACTAGCCCTGGATACGCAGTATTTT.

The chain has TRBV27 and TRBJ2-1, with 9 bases identical to TRBD2. V lost 4 bases, J lost 2 bases, and 9 bases stayed unmatched. There are 17 residues in the CDR3. Germline V gene data show CDR1 as MNHEY and CDR2 as SMNVEV (reference sequence). The CDR3 DNA follows: TGTGCCAGCAGTTCCCCTACTGCTAGCGGGGCCTACAATGAGCAGTTCTTC. Its protein product is CASSSPTASGAYNEQFF.

The rearrangement joins TRBV7-9 to TRBJ1-2; the match to TRBD1 covers 7 bases. This CDR3 spans 14 amino acids. J gave up 10 bases and V 5 bases, and 13 bases lay outside the gene matches. CDR1 SEHNR and CDR2 FQNEAQ come from the germline V gene (reference sequence). CDR3 DNA sequence: TGTGCCAGCAGCGATGACAGGGAGGTTGAGGACTACACCTTC. This translates into CASSDDREVEDYTF.

CDR3 nucleotide sequence: TGTGCCAGCTCACCACCAGTAGGACTCACCTCCTACAATGAGCAGTTCTTC. It encodes CASSPPVGLTSYNEQFF. The rearrangement joins TRBV18 to TRBJ2-1; D perhaps matches TRBD2 (5 bases). V was trimmed by 0 bases and J by 0 bases, leaving 12 bases between them. The length of the CDR3 is 17 residues. Germline-derived CDR1 and CDR2 are KGHSH and LQKENI.

The chain carries TRBV11-2 and TRBJ2-7, with TRBD1 matching 8 bases. Germline CDR1 is SGHAT and CDR2 is FQNNGV. This CDR3 is 15 amino acids long. J was trimmed by 1 base and V by 5 bases; bases with no gene match: 7. The CDR3 spells CASSRDRGTSYEQYF. The CDR3, as DNA: TGTGCCAGCAGCCGCGACAGGGGAACATCCTACGAGCAGTACTTC.

In regard to this clone: An end of the junction differs from the germline gene, which may be a read error. This chain joins TRBV11-2 and TRBJ2-2, with D possibly TRBD1 on 7 matching bases. CDR1 and CDR2 (germline): SGHAT, FQNNGV. The CDR3 runs 15 residues. DNA for the CDR3: TGTGCCTGCAGGGGGGCGAGTTTGAACACCGGGGAGCTGTTTTTT. As protein: CACRGASLNTGELFF.

This rearrangement joins TRBV5-1 to TRBJ2-1; 11 nucleotides align to TRBD2. Germline assignment: CDR1 SGHRS and CDR2 YFSETQ. The CDR3 contains 18 residues. Trimming took 2 bases from V and 0 from J; bases not matched to a gene: 7. Here the CDR3 DNA reads TGCGCCAGCAGCTTTATAGCGGGAGGGGGGAACTCCTACAATGAGCAGTTCTTC. This sequence encodes CASSFIAGGGNSYNEQFF.

The chain combines TRBV2 with TRBJ2-1, with D tentatively TRBD2 (5 bases). Germline lookup yields CDR1 SNHLY and CDR2 FYNNEI. Trimming took off 5 bases at V and 6 bases at J, with 11 bases between the two ends. The CDR3 length is 13 residues. The DNA for the CDR3 is TGTGCCAGCAGTAAGGAAGGGAGCAATGAGCAGTTCTTC. This gives the protein CASSKEGSNEQFF.

The chain recombines TRBV19 with TRBJ2-3; 7 positions match TRBD2. Germline V gene sequence: CDR1 LNHDA, CDR2 SQIVND (reference sequence). The junction had 4 bases not matched to a gene; V was cut back by 5 bases and J by 2 bases. The CDR3 length is 14 residues. In nucleotides, the CDR3 is TGTGCCAGTAGTCGAGCGGGGAACACAGATACGCAGTATTTT. As protein: CASSRAGNTDTQYF.